Below are 28 T cell receptor beta chains sequenced from a single sample in a study of blood T cell repertoires in COVID-19. TCRdb's copy holds only in-frame clones and misses some; the assay was immunoSEQ multiplex PCR. The sample shows tens of thousands of clones, approximately 90% of them seen only once. The material sequenced was peripheral blood. These receptors all come from a man aged 40-49 years with COVID-19, enrolled during active disease.

The CDR3: CASSLERGGTDTQYF. In DNA, the CDR3 is TGTGCCAGCAGCTTAGAGCGGGGTGGCACAGATACGCAGTATTTT. The chain links TRBV11-2 to TRBJ2-3; perhaps TRBD2 as D (6 bases). Trimming cost V 0 bases and J 1 base, with 8 bases left between them. The CDR3 is 15 residues long. Per germline, CDR1 SGHAT and CDR2 FQNNGV.

This clone showed up just a few times. The chain uses TRBV30 and TRBJ2-1; 7 bases agree with TRBD2. Germline loops: CDR1 GTSNPN, CDR2 SVGIG (reference sequence). CDR3 size: 14 residues. V shed 3 bases, J shed 6 bases, and the junction held 8 bases outside the gene matches. The CDR3 coding sequence is TGTGCCTGGAGGGGGGTAGCGGGCGGCAATGAGCAGTTCTTC. The encoded protein is CAWRGVAGGNEQFF.

The chain joins TRBV29-1 to TRBJ2-1; no clear D gene. The V gene's germline CDR1 is SQVTM and CDR2 ANQGSEA. CDR3 length equals 13 residues. Deletions cut 6 bases from V and 4 bases from J, with 13 bases between. This chain's CDR3 is CSVRTPRYNEQFF. In nucleotides, the CDR3 is TGCAGCGTAAGAACCCCGAGGTACAATGAGCAGTTCTTC.

This rearrangement joins TRBV27 to TRBJ2-7; 9 positions agree with TRBD1. The ends lost 5 bases at V and 7 bases at J; junction bases unmatched: 15. This CDR3 region has 16 residues. Germline lookup yields CDR1 MNHEY and CDR2 SMNVEV (reference sequence). In DNA form, the CDR3 reads TGTGCCAGCAGTAAAACGATCCCGGGACAGGGAGAGGAGCAGTACTTC. It yields the protein CASSKTIPGQGEEQYF.

The chain uses TRBV27 and TRBJ2-1; D possibly corresponds to TRBD2 (6 bases). Trimming removed 0 bases at V and 4 bases at J, with 13 bases between. The length of the CDR3 is 16 residues. CDR1 MNHEY and CDR2 SMNVEV come from the germline V gene (reference sequence). The CDR3 DNA reads as TGTGCCAGCAGTTTATCGGGGAGGTATGGGTACAATGAGCAGTTCTTC. It yields the protein CASSLSGRYGYNEQFF.

The table lists this clone with a count of one. This chain joins TRBV27 and TRBJ1-6; D is unresolved. Germline V gene sequence: CDR1 MNHEY, CDR2 SMNVEV (reference sequence). There are 14 residues in the CDR3. V was clipped by 2 bases and J by 8 bases, with 10 bases between them. The CDR3 nucleotides read TGTGCCAGCAGTTTACGCCGCGTTGATTCACCCCTCCACTTT. Protein product: CASSLRRVDSPLHF.

This clone is a singleton in its sample. V and J are TRBV5-4 and TRBJ2-7, with TRBD1 identical over 7 bases. The CDR3 spans 14 residues. J was trimmed by 3 bases and V by 4 bases; bases with no gene match: 7. Germline values: CDR1 SGHNT, CDR2 YYREEE (reference sequence). Here the CDR3 DNA reads TGTGCCAGCAGCCAAACCGGGACAGACTACGAGCAGTACTTC. This encodes CASSQTGTDYEQYF.

This clone was observed once. V and J are TRBV7-2 and TRBJ1-1; D remains ambiguous. V dropped 0 bases and J dropped 4 bases, with 9 bases sitting between them. CDR3 length: 14 amino acids. The germline V gene has CDR1 SGHTA and CDR2 FQGNSA. The CDR3 loop is CASSLAGRGTEAFF. CDR3 nucleotide sequence: TGTGCCAGCAGCTTAGCGGGGAGAGGCACTGAAGCTTTCTTT.

V and J are TRBV6-1 and TRBJ1-1; tentatively, D is TRBD1 (6 bases). CDR1 is MNHNS and CDR2 is SASEGT in the germline V gene. This CDR3 is built from 17 residues. V was pared by 2 bases and J by 2 bases, with 18 bases between. The DNA for the CDR3 is TGTGCCAGCAGTGAATCCCGGGGACACTTCGTAAACACTGAAGCTTTCTTT. The encoded protein is CASSESRGHFVNTEAFF.

This rearrangement joins TRBV20-1 to TRBJ2-5, with TRBD1 as a possible D gene (7 bases). Trimming removed 3 bases at V and 5 bases at J, with 19 bases between. The CDR3 has 15 residues. Germline CDR1 and CDR2: DFQATT and SNEGSKA (reference sequence). The CDR3 coding sequence is TGCAGTGCTAGTTTGGAGGGGGCTATTTGGGAGACCCAGTACTTC. Protein product: CSASLEGAIWETQYF.

The CDR3 DNA follows: TGTGCCAGTAGTATAGATGCGGGAGGGCTCTACAATGAGCAGTTCTTC. Its protein product is CASSIDAGGLYNEQFF. The chain employs TRBV19 and TRBJ2-1; 9 bases agree with TRBD2. The CDR3 totals 16 residues. J was trimmed by 3 bases and V by 0 bases; bases with no gene match: 3. CDR1 LNHDA and CDR2 SQIVND come from the germline V gene (reference sequence). The full variable domain, rest sourced from reference TRBV19 and TRBJ2-1, is DGGITQSPKYLFRKEGQNVTLSCEQNLNHDAMYWYRQDPGQGLRLIYYSQIVNDFQKGDIAEGYSVSREKKESFPLTVTSAQKNPTAFYLCASSIDAGGLYNEQFFGPGTRLTVL.

The chain joins TRBV20-1 to TRBJ1-1; D is undetermined. Trimming took 3 bases from V and 4 from J, leaving 18 bases between them. Germline lookup yields CDR1 DFQATT and CDR2 SNEGSKA (reference sequence). The CDR3 totals 15 residues. This CDR3 is CSASRGMGITTEAFF. The CDR3 nucleotides are TGCAGTGCTAGTAGAGGCATGGGTATTACCACTGAAGCTTTCTTT.

This chain uses TRBV7-2 with TRBJ2-2; D not resolved. Germline V gene lookup returns CDR1 SGHTA and CDR2 FQGNSA. The CDR3 is 13 residues long. V was pared by 1 base and J by 6 bases, with 6 bases between. The CDR3 coding sequence is TGTGCCAGCAGCTTAGGAGTGCCCGGGGAGCTGTTTTTT. Amino acids: CASSLGVPGELFF.

This clone was picked up one time. The chain has TRBV19 and TRBJ2-1; 10 bases agree with TRBD2. Germline V CDR1 and CDR2: LNHDA, SQIVND (reference sequence). J gave up 7 bases and V 2 bases, and 8 bases lay outside the gene matches. The CDR3 sequence is 16 residues long. DNA for the CDR3: TGTGCCAGTAGTATATCTGGAGCGGGAGGGGATAATGAGCAGTTCTTC. Translation: CASSISGAGGDNEQFF.

The chain uses TRBV6-6 and TRBJ1-6; D ambiguous. This CDR3 has 13 amino acids. Trimming took off 4 bases at V and 3 bases at J, with 4 bases between the two ends. From germline, CDR1 is MNHNY and CDR2 SVGAGI (reference sequence). The CDR3 region is CASSSLYNSPLHF. The CDR3 DNA reads TGTGCCAGCAGTTCCCTCTATAATTCACCCCTCCACTTT.

V usage is TRBV10-2 and J usage is TRBJ2-1, with D possibly matching TRBD2 (5 bases). This CDR3 has 14 residues. The V gene's germline CDR1 is WSHSY and CDR2 SAAADI. V was cut by 6 bases and J by 2 bases, with 11 bases left in between. The CDR3 region has the DNA TGCGCCAGCAGGGGGAAGGGAGCCTACAATGAGCAGTTCTTC. This encodes CASRGKGAYNEQFF.

The CDR3 nucleotides read TGTGCTAGTGGTTTGGTACCCCAGGTATCCAATGAGCAGTTCTTC. It specifies CASGLVPQVSNEQFF. The chain has TRBV12-5 and TRBJ2-1, with D uncertain. V lost 0 bases and J lost 6, with 12 bases in between. The CDR3 runs to 15 residues. CDR1 LGHNT and CDR2 FRNRAP come from the germline V gene. Supplemented by reference TRBV12-5 and TRBJ2-1, the full variable domain reads DARVTQTPRHKVTEMGQEVTMRCQPILGHNTVFWYRQTMMQGLELLAYFRNRAPLDDSGMPKDRFSAEMPDATLATLKIQPSEPRDSAVYFCASGLVPQVSNEQFFGPGTRLTVL.

The chain links TRBV18 to TRBJ1-5; perhaps TRBD1 as D (5 bases). Germline CDR1 is KGHSH and CDR2 is LQKENI. V was trimmed by 3 bases and J by 4 bases, leaving 13 bases between them. This CDR3 region has 15 residues. The chain's CDR3 is CASSPWQGGNQPQHF. CDR3 nucleotides: TGTGCCAGCTCACCGTGGCAGGGAGGTAATCAGCCCCAGCATTTT.

The chain joins TRBV2 to TRBJ2-4, with D possibly being TRBD1 (6 bases). Trimming pared 2 bases from V and 8 bases from J, leaving 10 bases between. The CDR3 length is 13 residues. Germline lookup yields CDR1 SNHLY and CDR2 FYNNEI. This CDR3 is CASSERQGYIQYF. The CDR3 DNA sequence: TGTGCCAGCAGTGAAAGGCAGGGGTACATTCAGTACTTC.

The DNA for the CDR3 is TGTGCTAGTGGTTCTCCACTGGTCCTTACGGGGGGGCTGCAGGAGACCCAGTACTTC. It yields the protein CASGSPLVLTGGLQETQYF. V and J are TRBV12-5 and TRBJ2-5, with 8 bases fitting TRBD2. The CDR3 loop spans 19 amino acids. Germline V lookup: CDR1 LGHNT, CDR2 FRNRAP. After removal of 4 bases from V and 5 bases from J, the junction contained 21 bases not matched to a gene. Full variable domain (rest looked up from reference TRBV12-5 and TRBJ2-5): DARVTQTPRHKVTEMGQEVTMRCQPILGHNTVFWYRQTMMQGLELLAYFRNRAPLDDSGMPKDRFSAEMPDATLATLKIQPSEPRDSAVYFCASGSPLVLTGGLQETQYFGPGTRLLVL.

The gene calls are TRBV9 and TRBJ2-7; TRBD2 might be the D (7 bases). Germline assignment: CDR1 SGDLS and CDR2 YYNGEE. The V and J ends lost 3 bases and 2 bases respectively, with 12 bases between them. This CDR3 region has 14 residues. CDR3 residues: CASSAEGGTYEQYF. As DNA, the CDR3 is TGTGCCAGCAGCGCCGAGGGGGGGACCTACGAGCAGTACTTC.

The chain joins TRBV19 to TRBJ1-1; 9 nucleotides align to TRBD1. This CDR3 region has 15 residues. The germline CDR1 and CDR2 sequences are LNHDA and SQIVND (reference sequence). V shed 4 bases, J shed 6 bases, and the junction held 9 bases outside the gene matches. The CDR3 coding sequence is TGTGCCAGTAGTACCTCAAACAGGGGGCTCGCTGAAGCTTTCTTT. Its protein is CASSTSNRGLAEAFF.

The chain carries TRBV5-1 and TRBJ2-7; TRBD1 aligns across 8 bases. The CDR3 covers 14 residues. V trimming: 1 base; J trimming: 7 bases; junction bases outside the gene matches: 7. Per the germline V gene, CDR1 is SGHRS and CDR2 is YFSETQ. In nucleotides, the CDR3 is TGCGCCAGCAGCTTGTATCAGGGGGCAGTGGAGCAGTACTTC. As protein: CASSLYQGAVEQYF.

The chain recombines TRBV12-3 or TRBV12-4 with TRBJ1-2; the match to TRBD1 covers 7 bases. This CDR3 region has 12 residues. Trimming at V came to 7 bases and at J to 4 bases, leaving 3 bases not matched to a gene. CDR3 coding DNA: TGTGCCAGCAACAGGGGTGGCTATGGCTACACCTTC. Amino acids: CASNRGGYGYTF.

The gene calls are TRBV5-6 and TRBJ1-2; TRBD1 might be the D (5 bases). Trimming left V 4 bases short and J 4 bases short, with 14 bases between. The germline CDR1 and CDR2 sequences are SGHDT and YYEEEE. This CDR3 is built from 14 residues. The CDR3 region has the DNA TGTGCCAGCAGCGCGGGGACCGATGCCTATGGCTACACCTTC. This sequence encodes CASSAGTDAYGYTF.

The chain employs TRBV19 and TRBJ1-2, with a weak D call TRBD1 (5 bases). Germline CDR1 LNHDA, CDR2 SQIVND (reference sequence). Trimming pared 6 bases from V and 5 bases from J, leaving 16 bases between. This CDR3 contains 14 residues. The CDR3 bases are TGTGCCAGTAGAGGGGACTCTAGGACGTATGGCTACACCTTC. Translated: CASRGDSRTYGYTF.

The V gene is TRBV6-1, the J gene TRBJ1-3, with D maybe TRBD1 (6 bases). With 1 base removed from V and 2 bases from J, the gap between germline ends came to 15 bases. This CDR3 has 17 amino acids. Germline V gives CDR1 MNHNS, CDR2 SASEGT. The CDR3 loop is CASSEVWGGLAGNTIYF. The CDR3 region has the DNA TGTGCCAGCAGTGAAGTTTGGGGGGGGCTCGCTGGAAACACCATATATTTT.

The CDR3 sequence is CASSPSGGGYNEQFF. DNA for the CDR3: TGTGCCAGCAGCCCGAGCGGGGGTGGCTACAATGAGCAGTTCTTC. The rearrangement uses TRBV3-1 (or the pseudogene TRBV3-2) and TRBJ2-1, with TRBD2 identical over 8 bases. Germline V CDR1 and CDR2: LGHDT, YNNKEL (reference sequence). CDR3 length equals 15 residues. Unmatched junction bases numbered 5, after V lost 4 bases and J lost 3 bases.